What follows are 20 T cell receptor beta chains derived from one specimen sequenced in a study of beta chain features in type 1 diabetes. TCRB transcripts that were expressed got sequenced, as all of the isolated RNA had been reverse transcribed. Some clones are missing from TCRdb's copy, which holds only in-frame ones; the method was immunoSEQ multiplex PCR. The table lists 450,000 to 550,000 clones, about 30% of them singletons, with around 0.065% in the top ten. The sequencing sample was made of naive CD4+ T cells from blood. The source of these receptors is a man between 18 and 35 years old in good health.

This clone was counted a few times. The chain is built from TRBV7-2 and TRBJ2-7; no clear D. The V gene lost 1 base and the J gene lost 3 bases, with 10 bases spanning the gap. From germline, CDR1 is SGHTA and CDR2 FQGNSA. This CDR3 has 14 residues. The CDR3 loop reads CASSLVGDVYEQYF. CDR3 in DNA: TGTGCCAGCAGCTTAGTCGGCGACGTCTACGAGCAGTACTTC.

The V and J genes are TRBV7-9 and TRBJ1-4; D gene ambiguous. Germline CDR1 SEHNR, CDR2 FQNEAQ (reference sequence). The CDR3 extends over 12 amino acids. The V end lost 1 base, the J end lost 14 bases, and 11 bases lay between the germline ends. Here the CDR3 DNA reads TGTGCCAGCAGCTTAGATTCCAGTCTGCTGTTTTTT. It translates to CASSLDSSLLFF. The entire variable domain, with the rest obtained from reference TRBV7-9 and TRBJ1-4, is as follows: DTGVSQNPRHKITKRGQNVTFRCDPISEHNRLYWYRQTLGQGPEFLTYFQNEAQLEKSRLLSDRFSAERPKGSFSTLEIQRTEQGDSAMYLCASSLDSSLLFFGSGTQLSVL.

This clone appeared once. The rearrangement joins TRBV7-9 to TRBJ2-1; 9 bases are shared with TRBD1. Germline loops: CDR1 SEHNR, CDR2 FQNEAQ (reference sequence). This CDR3 is 16 amino acids long. J was trimmed by 2 bases and V by 5 bases; bases with no gene match: 7. The CDR3 DNA follows: TGTGCCAGCAGCCCCCGACAGGGGGACACCTACAATGAGCAGTTCTTC. It encodes CASSPRQGDTYNEQFF. Together with reference TRBV7-9 and TRBJ2-1, the CDR3 gives the full variable domain: DTGVSQNPRHKITKRGQNVTFRCDPISEHNRLYWYRQTLGQGPEFLTYFQNEAQLEKSRLLSDRFSAERPKGSFSTLEIQRTEQGDSAMYLCASSPRQGDTYNEQFFGPGTRLTVL.

J is TRBJ2-6 and V is TRBV18, with unresolved D. Per germline, CDR1 KGHSH and CDR2 LQKENI. The germline V and J ends were trimmed by 3 bases and 0 bases, with 6 bases remaining between them. This CDR3 comprises 15 residues. The CDR3 protein is CASSPVASGANVLTF. In nucleotides, the CDR3 is TGTGCCAGCTCACCTGTGGCCTCTGGGGCCAACGTCCTGACTTTC. Full variable domain (outside the CDR3, taken from reference TRBV18 and TRBJ2-6): NAGVMQNPRHLVRRRGQEARLRCSPMKGHSHVYWYRQLPEEGLKFMVYLQKENIIDESGMPKERFSAEFPKEGPSILRIQQVVRGDSAAYFCASSPVASGANVLTFGAGSRLTVL.

Note on this clone: The same CDR3 arises from other DNA sequences in this sample as well. V is TRBV2 and J is TRBJ2-3; no clear D. Germline CDR1 reads SNHLY; CDR2 reads FYNNEI. With 7 bases removed from V and 1 base from J, the gap between germline ends came to 9 bases. The CDR3 totals 13 residues. CDR3 in amino acids: CASNGQGTDTQYF. The DNA of the CDR3 is TGTGCCAGCAATGGGCAGGGCACAGATACGCAGTATTTT.

This clone was picked up a small number of times. V is TRBV30 and J is TRBJ1-2; possible D gene TRBD1, 5 bases. CDR1 and CDR2 from the germline V gene are GTSNPN and SVGIG (reference sequence). This CDR3 contains 14 residues. V lost 0 bases and J 2 bases, leaving 10 bases between the germline ends. CDR3 sequence reads: CAWSVTGLNYGYTF. DNA for the CDR3: TGTGCCTGGAGTGTAACAGGCCTCAACTATGGCTACACCTTC.

The sample holds a few counts of this clone. The V gene is TRBV30, the J gene TRBJ1-2, with D maybe TRBD1 (6 bases). V lost 3 bases and J lost 0, with 8 bases in between. CDR3 length: 13 residues. Germline lookup yields CDR1 GTSNPN and CDR2 SVGIG (reference sequence). The chain's CDR3 is CAWSGQPNYGYTF. The CDR3 DNA sequence: TGTGCCTGGAGCGGACAGCCTAACTATGGCTACACCTTC.

To note about this clone: This CDR3 is also generated by other DNA sequences in the sample. This chain connects TRBV9 to TRBJ2-7; no clear D gene. The CDR3 totals 13 residues. Germline CDR1 and CDR2: SGDLS and YYNGEE. V was pared by 0 bases and J by 0 bases, with 4 bases between. The CDR3 loop is CASSVAGSYEQYF. The DNA for the CDR3 is TGTGCCAGCAGCGTAGCTGGCTCCTACGAGCAGTACTTC.

In this sample, this clone turned up a few times. This chain connects TRBV21-1 to TRBJ2-7; the D call of TRBD2 is as the table states it, not checked on the DNA. TRBV21-1 is a pseudogene locus. CDR3 length equals 13 residues. CDR3 in amino acids: CASSKVSVYEQYF. Here the CDR3 DNA reads TGTGCCAGCAGCAAAGTGTCCGTCTACGAGCAGTACTTC.

This clone was seen only a few times. The V call is TRBV6-1, the J call TRBJ2-1; weak D call: TRBD1 (7 bases). The germline V gene encodes CDR1 MNHNS and CDR2 SASEGT. CDR3 length equals 10 residues. The V and J ends lost 11 bases and 7 bases respectively, with 9 bases between them. CDR3 residues: CASGGNEQFF. CDR3 nucleotides: TGTGCCTCAGGGGGGAATGAGCAGTTCTTC.

The chain has TRBV29-1 and TRBJ2-2, with 12 bases matching TRBD1. The CDR3 runs 16 residues. Germline CDR1 and CDR2: SQVTM and ANQGSEA. V shed 6 bases, J shed 4 bases, and the junction held 9 bases outside the gene matches. DNA for the CDR3: TGCAGCGTAGCGCCTCGGGACAGGGGGCTCACCGGGGAGCTGTTTTTT. It yields the protein CSVAPRDRGLTGELFF.

V and J are TRBV6-5 and TRBJ1-1; D perhaps matches TRBD1 (5 bases). The CDR3 consists of 14 residues. Trimming cost V 0 bases and J 11 bases, with 16 bases left between them. Germline values: CDR1 MNHEY, CDR2 SVGAGI. CDR3 sequence: CASSYSSGQGYAFF. CDR3 in DNA: TGTGCCAGCAGTTACTCGAGCGGCCAGGGTTACGCTTTCTTT.

This clone was observed a handful of times. The chain couples TRBV10-3 to TRBJ2-5, with D possibly matching TRBD2 (5 bases). CDR1 is ENHRY and CDR2 is SYGVKD in the germline V gene. V was cut by 3 bases and J by 5 bases, with 10 bases left in between. CDR3 length equals 13 residues. The CDR3: CAISEGWEETQYF. CDR3 DNA: TGTGCCATCAGTGAAGGCTGGGAGGAGACCCAGTACTTC.

This clone occurred a few times. The genes are TRBV10-3 and TRBJ2-5; D uncertain. V lost 3 bases and J 1 base, leaving 9 bases between the germline ends. CDR3 size: 14 residues. Looked up from germline, CDR1 is ENHRY and CDR2 is SYGVKD. The CDR3 coding sequence is TGTGCCATCAGTGACGGCGCCCTCCAAGAGACCCAGTACTTC. Amino acid sequence: CAISDGALQETQYF.

This clone was detected a few times. The rearrangement uses TRBV7-2 and TRBJ2-7; 7 bases match TRBD1. CDR1 is SGHTA and CDR2 is FQGNSA in the germline V gene. V lost 5 bases, J lost 3 bases, and 4 bases stayed unmatched. CDR3 length: 13 amino acids. In DNA, the CDR3 is TGTGCCAGCAGCACTCGGGACAGCTACGAGCAGTACTTC. Amino acids: CASSTRDSYEQYF.

J is TRBJ2-1 and V is TRBV7-2, with 9 bases lining up with TRBD2. V was clipped by 7 bases and J by 6 bases; unmatched bases: 10. The CDR3 loop spans 15 amino acids. CDR1 is SGHTA and CDR2 is FQGNSA in the germline V gene. CDR3 sequence reads: CASTGQAGGINEQFF. CDR3 coding DNA: TGTGCCAGCACAGGGCAAGCGGGAGGAATCAATGAGCAGTTCTTC. Complete variable domain (other parts from reference TRBV7-2 and TRBJ2-1): GAGVSQSPSNKVTEKGKDVELRCDPISGHTALYWYRQSLGQGLEFLIYFQGNSAPDKSGLPSDRFSAERTGGSVSTLTIQRTQQEDSAVYLCASTGQAGGINEQFFGPGTRLTVL.

This clone was observed a few times. CDR3 sequence reads: CSVDWTGGVDEQFF. The CDR3 bases are TGCAGCGTCGACTGGACAGGGGGCGTCGATGAGCAGTTCTTC. The chain couples TRBV29-1 to TRBJ2-1; 11 bases map to TRBD1. This CDR3 is 14 amino acids long. Germline V CDR1 and CDR2: SQVTM, ANQGSEA. The trim removed 6 bases at V and 8 bases at J, leaving 9 bases unmatched.

In its sample, this clone was seen a few times. The chain links TRBV9 to TRBJ2-3, with a tentative D call TRBD2 (5 bases). V gave up 3 bases and J gave up 5 bases, with 10 bases separating them. Germline V gives CDR1 SGDLS, CDR2 YYNGEE. The CDR3 sequence is 13 residues long. CDR3 DNA: TGTGCCAGCAGCGCAGACCGGGGAGATACGCAGTATTTT. This translates into CASSADRGDTQYF.

The chain recombines TRBV30 with TRBJ2-2, with D hard to call. This CDR3 spans 15 amino acids. Germline CDR1 GTSNPN, CDR2 SVGIG (reference sequence). Trimming left V 4 bases short and J 6 bases short, with 18 bases between. CDR3 protein: CAWTRPPAVAGELFF. The CDR3 region has the DNA TGTGCCTGGACCCGGCCCCCGGCGGTTGCCGGGGAGCTGTTTTTT.

J is TRBJ2-7 and V is TRBV30, with TRBD1 matching 9 bases. The length of the CDR3 is 15 residues. Germline assignment: CDR1 GTSNPN and CDR2 SVGIG (reference sequence). With 4 bases clipped from V and 1 base from J, the junction kept 8 bases outside the gene matches. CDR3 bases: TGTGCCTGGACCCCGGACAGGGGTTGGTCCTACGAGCAGTACTTC. It encodes CAWTPDRGWSYEQYF.